Following are 28 T cell receptor beta chains from one sample sequenced in a study of blood T cell repertoires in COVID-19. Libraries were prepared by immunoSEQ multiplex PCR; TCRdb keeps only in-frame clonotypes and omits some of them. This table has a few hundred thousand clones, 80% to 95% appearing once. The sequenced sample was PBMCs or T cells enriched from blood (not recorded which). These receptors all stem from a woman aged 40-49 years who had been exposed to COVID-19.

The chain has TRBV5-5 and TRBJ1-1; D is perhaps TRBD1 (5 bases). The CDR3 length is 15 residues. CDR1 and CDR2 (germline): SGHKS, YYEKEE (reference sequence). V lost 4 bases to trimming and J lost 3 bases, with 16 bases between them. The CDR3 sequence is CASSKGTAGDTEAFF. CDR3 nucleotide sequence: TGTGCCAGCAGCAAGGGGACCGCGGGGGACACTGAAGCTTTCTTT.

Of note for this clone: Different DNA sequences within this sample yield the same CDR3. The chain combines TRBV19 with TRBJ1-2; 7 positions agree with TRBD1. CDR1 is LNHDA, CDR2 SQIVND, per germline (reference sequence). Losses at the gene ends were 2 bases for V and 4 bases for J; bases not matched to a gene: 4. CDR3 length equals 14 residues. The CDR3 coding sequence is TGTGCCAGTAGTATACCGGGACAGCTCTATGGCTACACCTTC. Translation: CASSIPGQLYGYTF.

The chain employs TRBV9 and TRBJ1-3; D remains ambiguous. V lost 2 bases, J lost 0 bases, and 9 bases lay in between. CDR3 length: 15 amino acids. The germline gives CDR1 SGDLS, CDR2 YYNGEE. The CDR3 here is CASSVSLSSGNTIYF. The CDR3 DNA follows: TGTGCCAGCAGCGTTTCCCTGAGCTCTGGAAACACCATATATTTT.

The chain employs TRBV6-5 and TRBJ2-7; D perhaps matches TRBD1 (5 bases). Between the trimmed V and J ends, which lost 7 bases and 3 bases, there was a span of 16 bases. This CDR3 comprises 14 residues. The germline gives CDR1 MNHEY, CDR2 SVGAGI. Here the CDR3 DNA reads TGTGCCAGCACGGTGACAGATGGATTCTACGAGCAGTACTTC. Encoded protein: CASTVTDGFYEQYF.

This clone appeared a single time. The CDR3, as DNA: TGTGCCAGCAGCCCGCGGACAGGCACCTATGGCTACACCTTC. This translates into CASSPRTGTYGYTF. J is TRBJ1-2 and V is TRBV13, with 7 positions matching TRBD1. The CDR3 sequence is 14 residues long. Germline CDR1 is PRHDT and CDR2 is FYEKMQ (reference sequence). V gave up 5 bases and J gave up 4 bases; unmatched junction bases: 7.

The chain combines TRBV29-1 with TRBJ1-2; D is perhaps TRBD1 (5 bases). V shed 8 bases and J shed 6 bases, with 13 bases lying between them. The CDR3 has 11 residues. CDR1 and CDR2 from the germline V gene are SQVTM and ANQGSEA. DNA of the CDR3: TGCAGCTCCCGGTCAGGGAATGGCTACACCTTC. Protein product: CSSRSGNGYTF.

This chain connects TRBV30 to TRBJ1-1; perhaps TRBD1 as D (5 bases). The germline V gene encodes CDR1 GTSNPN and CDR2 SVGIG (reference sequence). This CDR3 has 15 amino acids. Trimming took 0 bases from V and 3 from J, leaving 14 bases between them. CDR3 DNA: TGTGCCTGGAGTGTGTGGGGGGGTGGTCACACTGAAGCTTTCTTT. Its protein product is CAWSVWGGGHTEAFF.

The DNA of the CDR3 is TGTGCCAGCAGCTTTCGGTTGCAGGGCCCTAACGAGCAGTACTTC. It codes for CASSFRLQGPNEQYF. The genes are TRBV7-8 and TRBJ2-7, with a tentative D call TRBD1 (5 bases). The CDR3 totals 15 residues. The V and J ends lost 3 bases and 5 bases respectively, with 17 bases between them. Germline assignment: CDR1 SGHVS and CDR2 FQNEAQ.

The chain employs TRBV5-5 and TRBJ2-7; TRBD1 aligns across 7 bases. CDR3 length equals 15 residues. Germline lookup yields CDR1 SGHKS and CDR2 YYEKEE (reference sequence). The trim removed 4 bases at V and 4 bases at J, leaving 11 bases unmatched. The CDR3 coding sequence is TGTGCCAGCAGCCCCTTCGGGACCAGGGGGTACGAGCAGTACTTC. Protein sequence: CASSPFGTRGYEQYF.

A single count supports this clone. The chain carries TRBV12-3 or TRBV12-4 and TRBJ2-5; D not resolved. V shed 7 bases and J shed 5 bases, with 11 bases lying between them. The CDR3 runs to 12 residues. This CDR3 reads CASTLRGETQYF. The DNA for the CDR3 is TGTGCCAGCACCCTCCGCGGTGAGACCCAGTACTTC.

The chain employs TRBV3-1 (or the pseudogene TRBV3-2) and TRBJ1-1, with D unclear. The germline gives CDR1 LGHDT, CDR2 YNNKEL (reference sequence). Trimming cost V 2 bases and J 8 bases, with 12 bases left between them. CDR3 length: 13 amino acids. As DNA, the CDR3 is TGTGCCAGCAGCCAAAGAGGGCCCCGGGAAGCTTTCTTT. It is translated as CASSQRGPREAFF.

With respect to this clone: The same CDR3 is also encoded by other DNA sequences in this sample. The chain uses TRBV6-5 and TRBJ1-2; D is undetermined. Trimming took off 0 bases at V and 4 bases at J, with 6 bases between the two ends. Germline lookup yields CDR1 MNHEY and CDR2 SVGAGI. This CDR3 has 13 amino acids. The CDR3 sequence is CASSYSGSYGYTF. CDR3 bases: TGTGCCAGCAGTTACTCGGGGAGCTATGGCTACACCTTC.

This chain joins TRBV5-1 and TRBJ1-4; TRBD1 might be the D (6 bases). The CDR3 totals 14 residues. V gave up 2 bases and J gave up 2 bases, with 7 bases separating them. CDR1 is SGHRS and CDR2 is YFSETQ in the germline V gene. CDR3: CASSFQGTNEKLFF. In nucleotides, the CDR3 is TGCGCCAGCAGCTTCCAGGGGACTAATGAAAAACTGTTTTTT.

This clone occurred once. V usage is TRBV12-3 or TRBV12-4 and J usage is TRBJ2-3; D is unresolved. Between the trimmed V and J ends, which lost 5 bases and 4 bases, there was a span of 10 bases. The CDR3 is 13 residues long. The CDR3: CASSLVQADTQYF. For the CDR3, the DNA is TGTGCCAGCAGTCTAGTCCAGGCAGATACGCAGTATTTT.

The chain recombines TRBV11-3 with TRBJ2-5; 9 bases align to TRBD1. The CDR3 length is 16 residues. Germline CDR1 reads SGHNT; CDR2 reads YENEEA. V was clipped by 5 bases and J by 4 bases; unmatched bases: 11. CDR3 protein: CASSPSGTGLRETQYF. CDR3 nucleotide sequence: TGTGCCAGCAGCCCATCCGGGACAGGGTTACGAGAGACCCAGTACTTC.

The J gene is TRBJ2-7, the V gene TRBV16, with 7 bases aligning to TRBD2. The trim removed 1 base at V and 3 bases at J, leaving 0 bases unmatched. The CDR3 consists of 13 residues. Germline lookup yields CDR1 KGHSY and CDR2 FQNENV. For the CDR3, the DNA is TGTGCCAGCAGCCAATGGGGGGGCTACGAGCAGTACTTC. Residues: CASSQWGGYEQYF.

J is TRBJ1-1 and V is TRBV18; D unresolved. This CDR3 spans 18 amino acids. Germline CDR1 KGHSH, CDR2 LQKENI. Trimming left V 4 bases short and J 2 bases short, with 23 bases between. The CDR3 DNA sequence: TGTGCCAGCTCACTCGCCCCGCTAATAGACGGGTTAAACACTGAAGCTTTCTTT. This encodes CASSLAPLIDGLNTEAFF.

This rearrangement joins TRBV15 to TRBJ1-4; D ambiguous. Germline V CDR1 and CDR2: LNHNV, YYDKDF (reference sequence). The CDR3 is made up of 14 amino acids. Trimming pared 2 bases from V and 4 bases from J, leaving 8 bases between. CDR3 sequence reads: CATSRMSSNEKLFF. The CDR3 coding sequence is TGTGCCACCAGCAGAATGTCCAGTAATGAAAAACTGTTTTTT.

The V gene is TRBV5-1, the J gene TRBJ2-1; TRBD2 is a possible D gene (8 bases). Germline CDR1 reads SGHRS; CDR2 reads YFSETQ. This CDR3 contains 17 residues. V lost 3 bases, J lost 7 bases, and 23 bases lay in between. In DNA, the CDR3 is TGCGCCAGCAGCTCAGACAGGGAGCGGGGGTATACGAATGAGCAGTTCTTC. Its protein product is CASSSDRERGYTNEQFF.

The chain is built from TRBV7-6 and TRBJ1-1; D not certain. Germline V gene lookup returns CDR1 SGHVS and CDR2 FNYEAQ. The V gene lost 5 bases and the J gene lost 7 bases, with 14 bases spanning the gap. The CDR3 loop spans 13 amino acids. CDR3 nucleotides: TGTGCCAGCAGCACGGTCGGCTCTAGTGAAGCTTTCTTT. It codes for CASSTVGSSEAFF.

This chain joins TRBV3-1 (or the pseudogene TRBV3-2) and TRBJ2-7; the match to TRBD1 covers 8 bases. CDR1 and CDR2 from the germline V gene are LGHDT and YNNKEL (reference sequence). Trimming cost V 1 base and J 3 bases; bases outside gene matches: 5. The CDR3 is made up of 15 amino acids. The CDR3 is CASSQGPGGHYEQYF. CDR3 in DNA: TGTGCCAGCAGCCAAGGGCCAGGGGGCCACTACGAGCAGTACTTC.

V usage is TRBV10-3 and J usage is TRBJ1-2; D is ambiguous. Germline V gene lookup returns CDR1 ENHRY and CDR2 SYGVKD. Trimming stripped 11 bases from V and 0 bases from J, with 13 bases between. This CDR3 has 13 residues. The CDR3 DNA reads as TGTGCCTCGGGCGGGGATCCTAACTATGGCTACACCTTC. Translated, it gives CASGGDPNYGYTF.

About this clone itself: Since a much larger clone is just one base distant, this may be a read error. CDR3 DNA: TGTGCCAGCAGCTTTACAGGGGGCACTGAAGCTTTCTTT. This translates into CASSFTGGTEAFF. The chain uses TRBV7-2 and TRBJ1-1; TRBD1 agrees at 8 bases. This CDR3 contains 13 residues. CDR1 is SGHTA, CDR2 FQGNSA, per germline. The junction had 1 base not matched to a gene; V was cut back by 3 bases and J by 4 bases.

This clone was found once. The V gene is TRBV3-1 (or the pseudogene TRBV3-2), the J gene TRBJ2-2; 7 bases line up with TRBD2. Germline lookup yields CDR1 LGHDT and CDR2 YNNKEL (reference sequence). J gave up 4 bases and V 6 bases, and 5 bases lay outside the gene matches. The CDR3 loop spans 14 amino acids. CDR3 residues: CASSQLATTGELFF. DNA of the CDR3: TGTGCCAGCAGTCAACTAGCGACCACCGGGGAGCTGTTTTTT.

The CDR3 DNA follows: TGTGCCAGCAGTCCTGGCATACACACTGAAGCTTTCTTT. It is translated as CASSPGIHTEAFF. The chain recombines TRBV27 with TRBJ1-1; D is undetermined. Germline CDR1 and CDR2: MNHEY and SMNVEV (reference sequence). The length of the CDR3 is 13 residues. V was trimmed by 5 bases and J by 3 bases, leaving 10 bases between them.

This chain connects TRBV6-1 to TRBJ1-2, with D possibly TRBD1 on 5 matching bases. The germline V gene has CDR1 MNHNS and CDR2 SASEGT. The CDR3 length is 14 residues. V lost 1 base and J lost 6, with 12 bases in between. CDR3 bases: TGTGCCAGCAGTGAAGAAGGGGTATCGGATGGCTACACCTTC. It codes for CASSEEGVSDGYTF.

This clone has a handful of counts. J is TRBJ2-7 and V is TRBV24-1, with no clear D. Germline V gives CDR1 KGHDR, CDR2 SFDVKD. CDR3 length: 16 residues. Trimming took off 3 bases at V and 0 bases at J, with 14 bases between the two ends. CDR3 coding DNA: TGTGCCACCAGTGATCAGACGGCAGGTACCTCCTACGAGCAGTACTTC. It is translated as CATSDQTAGTSYEQYF.

This chain connects TRBV5-1 to TRBJ1-2; 8 bases are shared with TRBD1. This CDR3 comprises 16 residues. Trimming at V came to 0 bases and at J to 8 bases, leaving 12 bases not matched to a gene. CDR1 is SGHRS, CDR2 YFSETQ, per germline. CDR3 sequence reads: CASSLGPSTGVGGYTF. In DNA form, the CDR3 reads TGCGCCAGCAGCTTGGGCCCGTCGACAGGGGTTGGGGGCTACACCTTC.